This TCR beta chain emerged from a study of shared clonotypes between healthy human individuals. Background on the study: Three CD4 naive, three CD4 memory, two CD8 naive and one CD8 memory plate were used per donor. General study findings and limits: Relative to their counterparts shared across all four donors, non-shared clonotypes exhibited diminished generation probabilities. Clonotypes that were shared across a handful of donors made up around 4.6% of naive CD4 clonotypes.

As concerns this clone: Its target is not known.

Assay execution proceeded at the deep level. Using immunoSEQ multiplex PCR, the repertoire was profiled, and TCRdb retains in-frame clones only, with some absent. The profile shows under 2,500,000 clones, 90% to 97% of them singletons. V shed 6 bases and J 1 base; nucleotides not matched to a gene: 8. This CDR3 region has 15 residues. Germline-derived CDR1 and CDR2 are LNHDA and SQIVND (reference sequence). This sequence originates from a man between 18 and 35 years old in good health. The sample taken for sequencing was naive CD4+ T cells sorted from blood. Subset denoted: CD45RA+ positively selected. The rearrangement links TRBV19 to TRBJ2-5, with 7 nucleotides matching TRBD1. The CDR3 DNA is TGTGCCAGTAGATCCAAGGGACAGAGCCAAGAGACCCAGTACTTC. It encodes CASRSKGQSQETQYF.